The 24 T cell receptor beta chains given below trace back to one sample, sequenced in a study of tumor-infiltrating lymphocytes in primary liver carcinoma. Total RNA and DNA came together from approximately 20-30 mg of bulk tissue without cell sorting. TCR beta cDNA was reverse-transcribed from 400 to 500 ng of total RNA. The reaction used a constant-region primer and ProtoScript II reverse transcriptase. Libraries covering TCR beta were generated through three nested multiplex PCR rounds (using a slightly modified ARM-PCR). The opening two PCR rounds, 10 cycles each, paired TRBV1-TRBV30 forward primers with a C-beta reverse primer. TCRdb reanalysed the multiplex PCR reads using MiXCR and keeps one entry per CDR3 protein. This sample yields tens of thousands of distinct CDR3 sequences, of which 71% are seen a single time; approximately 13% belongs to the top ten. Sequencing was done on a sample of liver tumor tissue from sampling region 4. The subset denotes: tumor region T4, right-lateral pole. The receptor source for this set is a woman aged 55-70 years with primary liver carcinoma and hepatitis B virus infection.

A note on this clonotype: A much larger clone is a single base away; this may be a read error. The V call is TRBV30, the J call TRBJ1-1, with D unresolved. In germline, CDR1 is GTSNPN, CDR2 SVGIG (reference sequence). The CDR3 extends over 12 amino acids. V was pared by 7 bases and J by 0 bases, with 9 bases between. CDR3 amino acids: CALQSMNTEAFF. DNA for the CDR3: TGTGCCTTGCAATCCATGAACACTGAAGCTTTCTTT.

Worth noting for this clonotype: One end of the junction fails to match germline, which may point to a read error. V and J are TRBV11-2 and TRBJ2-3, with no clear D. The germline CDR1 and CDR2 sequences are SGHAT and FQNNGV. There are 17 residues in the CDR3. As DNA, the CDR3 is TGTGCCTGCAGCTTAGGGATTCTAAGGGAAGGCACAGATACTCAGTATTTT. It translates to CACSLGILREGTDTQYF.

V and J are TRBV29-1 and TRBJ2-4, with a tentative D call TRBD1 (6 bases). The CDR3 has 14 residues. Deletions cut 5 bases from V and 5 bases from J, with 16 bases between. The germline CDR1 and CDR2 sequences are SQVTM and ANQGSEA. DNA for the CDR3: TGCAGCGTTTGTCAGGGGCGAGATGAAAACATTCAGTACTTC. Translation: CSVCQGRDENIQYF.

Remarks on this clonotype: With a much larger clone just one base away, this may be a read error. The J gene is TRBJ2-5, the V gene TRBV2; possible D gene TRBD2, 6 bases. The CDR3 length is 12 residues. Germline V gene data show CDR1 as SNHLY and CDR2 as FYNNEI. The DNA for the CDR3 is TGTGCCAGCTTAAGCTCGGGGGAGATCCAGTACTTC. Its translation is CASLSSGEIQYF.

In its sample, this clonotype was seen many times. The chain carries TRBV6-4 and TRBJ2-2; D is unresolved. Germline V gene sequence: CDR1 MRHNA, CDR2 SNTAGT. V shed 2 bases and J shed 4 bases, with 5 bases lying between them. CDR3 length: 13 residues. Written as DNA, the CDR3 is TGTGCCAGCAGTGACAAGAGCACCGGGGAGCTGTTTTTT. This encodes CASSDKSTGELFF.

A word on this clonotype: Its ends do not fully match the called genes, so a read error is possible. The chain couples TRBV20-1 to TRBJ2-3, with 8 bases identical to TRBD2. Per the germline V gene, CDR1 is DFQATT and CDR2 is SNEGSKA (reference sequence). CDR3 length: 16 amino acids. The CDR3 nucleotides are TGCAGTGCTAGAGGGTTTAGCGGGGAAACCACAGTTACGCAGTATTTT. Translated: CSARGFSGETTVTQYF.

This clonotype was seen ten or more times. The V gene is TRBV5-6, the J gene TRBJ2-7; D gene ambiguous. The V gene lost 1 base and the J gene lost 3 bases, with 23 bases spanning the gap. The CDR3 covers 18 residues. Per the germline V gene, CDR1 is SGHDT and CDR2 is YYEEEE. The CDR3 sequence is CASSLYVVETGTYYEQYF. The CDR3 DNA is TGTGCCAGCAGCTTGTACGTTGTTGAGACTGGAACATACTACGAGCAGTACTTC. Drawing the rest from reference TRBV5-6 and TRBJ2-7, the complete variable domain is DAGVTQSPTHLIKTRGQQVTLRCSPKSGHDTVSWYQQALGQGPQFIFQYYEEEERQRGNFPDRFSGHQFPNYSSELNVNALLLGDSALYLCASSLYVVETGTYYEQYFGPGTRLTVT.

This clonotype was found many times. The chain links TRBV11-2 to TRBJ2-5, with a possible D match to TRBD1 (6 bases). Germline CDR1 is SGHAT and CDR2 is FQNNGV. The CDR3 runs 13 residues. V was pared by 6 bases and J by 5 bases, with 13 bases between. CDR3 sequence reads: CASRIQGWETQYF. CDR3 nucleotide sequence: TGTGCCAGCAGGATCCAGGGGTGGGAGACCCAGTACTTC.

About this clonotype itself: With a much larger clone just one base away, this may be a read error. The CDR3 is CANRKSQGAGQPQHF. The CDR3, as DNA: TGTGCCAACAGAAAGTCACAGGGGGCAGGACAGCCCCAGCATTTT. The V and J genes are TRBV28 and TRBJ1-5, with 9 bases aligning to TRBD1. The germline V gene has CDR1 MDHEN and CDR2 SYDVKM. The CDR3 loop spans 15 amino acids. V trimming: 10 bases; J trimming: 7 bases; junction bases outside the gene matches: 14.

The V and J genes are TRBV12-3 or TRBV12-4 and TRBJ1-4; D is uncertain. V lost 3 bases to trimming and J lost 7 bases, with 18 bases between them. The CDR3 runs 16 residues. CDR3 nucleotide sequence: TGTGCCAGCAGTTTGGCACCACTACGGGCTATTGAAAAACTGTTTTTT. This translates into CASSLAPLRAIEKLFF.

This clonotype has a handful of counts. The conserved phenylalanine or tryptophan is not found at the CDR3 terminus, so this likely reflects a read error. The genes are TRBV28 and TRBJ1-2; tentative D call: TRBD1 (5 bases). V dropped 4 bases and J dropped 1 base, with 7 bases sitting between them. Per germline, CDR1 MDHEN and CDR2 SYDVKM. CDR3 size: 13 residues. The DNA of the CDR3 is TGTGCCAGCAGTTCTCAGGGTAACTATGGCTACACCTCC. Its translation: CASSSQGNYGYTS.

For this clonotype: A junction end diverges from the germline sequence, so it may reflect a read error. CDR3 region: CIAQGLVNTGKLFF. CDR3 nucleotide sequence: TGCATCGCACAGGGACTGGTGAACACCGGGAAGCTGTTTTTT. This chain joins TRBV29-1 and TRBJ2-2; either TRBD1 or TRBD2 may supply D (6 bases each). Germline lookup yields CDR1 SQVTM and CDR2 ANQGSEA. The length of the CDR3 is 14 residues.

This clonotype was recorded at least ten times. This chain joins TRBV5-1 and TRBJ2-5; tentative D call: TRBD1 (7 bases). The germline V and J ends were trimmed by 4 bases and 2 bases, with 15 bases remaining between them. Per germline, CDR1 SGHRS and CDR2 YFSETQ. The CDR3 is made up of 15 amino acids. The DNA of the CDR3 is TGCGCCAGCAGCCTAATGACAGGGACTCAAGAGACCCAGTACTTC. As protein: CASSLMTGTQETQYF. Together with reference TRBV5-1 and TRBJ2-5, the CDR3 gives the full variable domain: KAGVTQTPRYLIKTRGQQVTLSCSPISGHRSVSWYQQTPGQGLQFLFEYFSETQRNKGNFPGRFSGRQFSNSRSEMNVSTLELGDSALYLCASSLMTGTQETQYFGPGTRLLVL.

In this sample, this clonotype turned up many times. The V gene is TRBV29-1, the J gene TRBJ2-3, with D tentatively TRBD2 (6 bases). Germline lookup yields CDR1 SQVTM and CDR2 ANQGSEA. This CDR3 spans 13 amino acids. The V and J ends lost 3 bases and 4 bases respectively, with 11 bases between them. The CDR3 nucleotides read TGCAGCGTTGACGAACTAGCAGCAGATACGCAGTATTTT. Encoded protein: CSVDELAADTQYF.

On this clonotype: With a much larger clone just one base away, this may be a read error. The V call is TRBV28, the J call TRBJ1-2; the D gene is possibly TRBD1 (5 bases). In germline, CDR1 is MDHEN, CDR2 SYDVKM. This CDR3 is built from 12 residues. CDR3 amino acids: CTSSSRVYGYTF. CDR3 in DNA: TGTACCAGCAGTTCCAGGGTCTATGGCTACACCTTC.

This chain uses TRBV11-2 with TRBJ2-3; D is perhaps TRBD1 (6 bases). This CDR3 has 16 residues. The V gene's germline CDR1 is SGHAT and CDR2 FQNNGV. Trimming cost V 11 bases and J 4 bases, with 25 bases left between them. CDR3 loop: CADSNQGTFLSDTQYF. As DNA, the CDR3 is TGTGCCGATAGCAACCAGGGGACATTCTTATCAGATACGCAGTATTTT.

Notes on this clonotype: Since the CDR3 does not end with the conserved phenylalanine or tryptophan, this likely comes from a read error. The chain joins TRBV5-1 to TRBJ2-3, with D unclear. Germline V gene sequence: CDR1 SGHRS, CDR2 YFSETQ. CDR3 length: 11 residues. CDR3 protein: CTSSYTDTQYS. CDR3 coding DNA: TGCACCAGCAGCTACACAGATACGCAGTATTCT.

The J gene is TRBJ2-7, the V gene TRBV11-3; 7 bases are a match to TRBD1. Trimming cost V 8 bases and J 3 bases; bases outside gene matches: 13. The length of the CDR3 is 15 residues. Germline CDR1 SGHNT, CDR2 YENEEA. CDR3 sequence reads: CASGPGVGGNYEQYF. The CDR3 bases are TGTGCCAGCGGCCCCGGGGTAGGGGGCAACTACGAGCAGTACTTC.

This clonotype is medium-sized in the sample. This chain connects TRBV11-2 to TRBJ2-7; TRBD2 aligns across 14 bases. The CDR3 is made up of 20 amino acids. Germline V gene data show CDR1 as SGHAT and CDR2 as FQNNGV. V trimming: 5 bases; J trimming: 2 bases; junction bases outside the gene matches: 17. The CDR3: CASSAISRLAGGQKPYEQYF. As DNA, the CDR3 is TGTGCCAGCAGCGCCATTTCCCGACTAGCGGGAGGGCAGAAACCCTACGAGCAGTACTTC.

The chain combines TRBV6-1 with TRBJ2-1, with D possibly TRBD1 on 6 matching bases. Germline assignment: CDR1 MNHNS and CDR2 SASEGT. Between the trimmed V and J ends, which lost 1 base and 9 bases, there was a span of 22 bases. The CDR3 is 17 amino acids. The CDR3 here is CASSEESRGDPQTEQFF. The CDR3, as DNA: TGTGCCAGCAGTGAAGAATCCAGGGGCGATCCTCAAACTGAGCAGTTCTTC.

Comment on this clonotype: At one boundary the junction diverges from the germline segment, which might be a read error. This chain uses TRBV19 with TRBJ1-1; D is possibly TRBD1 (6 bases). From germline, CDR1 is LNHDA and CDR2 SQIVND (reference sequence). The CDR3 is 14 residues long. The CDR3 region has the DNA TGTGTCAGTTGGGGGCGGGGACGTGGTACTGAAGCTTTCTTT. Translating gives CVSWGRGRGTEAFF.

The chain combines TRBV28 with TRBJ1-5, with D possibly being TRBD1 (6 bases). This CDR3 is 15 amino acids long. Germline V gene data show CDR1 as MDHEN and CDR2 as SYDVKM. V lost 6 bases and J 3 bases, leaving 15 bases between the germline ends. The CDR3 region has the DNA TGTGCCAGCAGGATAGGGGGTCTCGTCAATCAGCCCCAGCATTTT. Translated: CASRIGGLVNQPQHF.

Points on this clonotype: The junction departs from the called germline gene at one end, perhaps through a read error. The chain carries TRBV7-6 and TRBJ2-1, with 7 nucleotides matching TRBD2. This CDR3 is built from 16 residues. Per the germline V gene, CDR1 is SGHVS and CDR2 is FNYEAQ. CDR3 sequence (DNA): TGTGCCAGCAGCAAAGAAGGCGGGAGCTCCTACAAAGAGCAGTTCTTC. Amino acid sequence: CASSKEGGSSYKEQFF.

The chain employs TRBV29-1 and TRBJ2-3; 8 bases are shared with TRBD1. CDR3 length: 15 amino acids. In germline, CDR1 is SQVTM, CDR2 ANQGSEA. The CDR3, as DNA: TGCAACACTATGACAGGGGTCAGCGGCACAGATACGCAGTATTTT. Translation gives CNTMTGVSGTDTQYF.